This entry lists 8 T cell receptor beta chains sequenced from one sample in a study of T cell responses to AZD1222 COVID-19 vaccine. The assay was immunoSEQ multiplex PCR, and TCRdb's table has in-frame clones only and misses some. This table has over 150,000 clones, approximately 90% appearing once. This material consisted of peripheral blood, taken on day 0 of AZD1222 vaccination. The source of these receptors is an adult in good health.

As to this clone: The DNA is left out, because the CDR3 cannot be placed on it with certainty; the CDR3 is given as TCRdb lists it. This CDR3 is also generated by other DNA sequences in the sample. The gene calls are TRBV27 and TRBJ2-7; the table assigns TRBD1, which was not confirmed against the DNA. Inclusive of both ends, the CDR3 amounts to 14 amino acids. CDR1 and CDR2 from the germline V gene are MNHEY and SMNVEV (reference sequence). CDR3 loop: CASSSSTGSYEQYF.

The rearrangement uses TRBV28 and TRBJ2-6, with D possibly TRBD1 on 5 matching bases. V was trimmed by 5 bases and J by 0 bases, leaving 8 bases between them. The CDR3 sequence is 15 residues long. Germline CDR1 and CDR2: MDHEN and SYDVKM. The CDR3 spells CASSGADSGANVLTF. The CDR3 DNA follows: TGTGCCAGCAGTGGGGCCGACTCTGGGGCCAACGTCCTGACTTTC.

A single count supports this clone. V usage is TRBV4-1 and J usage is TRBJ1-6; no clear D gene. There are 15 residues in the CDR3. V dropped 2 bases and J dropped 8 bases, with 13 bases sitting between them. Germline CDR1 MGHRA, CDR2 YSYEKL. The CDR3 nucleotides read TGCGCCAGCAGCCAACGTTTTGGGTTTTATTCACCCCTCCACTTT. This gives the protein CASSQRFGFYSPLHF.

This clone was detected a few times. This chain joins TRBV9 and TRBJ1-3; 7 nucleotides align to TRBD1. The CDR3 has 15 residues. Trimming took 3 bases from V and 3 from J; bases not matched to a gene: 6. CDR1 and CDR2 from the germline V gene are SGDLS and YYNGEE. The CDR3 region has the DNA TGTGCCAGCAGCGCAGAGGGGGCAGGTGGAAACACCATATATTTT. Translated: CASSAEGAGGNTIYF.

The chain has TRBV6-6 and TRBJ2-7; 8 bases match TRBD1. After removal of 6 bases from V and 2 bases from J, the junction contained 6 bases not matched to a gene. CDR1 MNHNY and CDR2 SVGAGI come from the germline V gene (reference sequence). The CDR3 length is 14 residues. CDR3 sequence: CASRLGQGPYEQYF. The CDR3 nucleotides are TGTGCCAGCAGACTTGGACAGGGCCCCTACGAGCAGTACTTC.

The rearrangement uses TRBV5-1 and TRBJ2-3, with a possible D match to TRBD2 (6 bases). This CDR3 is 15 amino acids long. Trimming stripped 4 bases from V and 4 bases from J, with 16 bases between. The germline gives CDR1 SGHRS, CDR2 YFSETQ. The CDR3 sequence is CASSDLGGKSDTQYF. In nucleotides, the CDR3 is TGCGCCAGCAGCGATCTCGGCGGGAAATCAGATACGCAGTATTTT. Full variable domain (outside the CDR3, taken from reference TRBV5-1 and TRBJ2-3): KAGVTQTPRYLIKTRGQQVTLSCSPISGHRSVSWYQQTPGQGLQFLFEYFSETQRNKGNFPGRFSGRQFSNSRSEMNVSTLELGDSALYLCASSDLGGKSDTQYFGPGTRLTVL.

V is TRBV9 and J is TRBJ2-7, with a tentative D call TRBD1 (5 bases). The germline gives CDR1 SGDLS, CDR2 YYNGEE. CDR3 length: 13 residues. Trimming took 4 bases from V and 4 from J, leaving 12 bases between them. The CDR3 reads CASSSRDSYEQYF. The CDR3, as DNA: TGTGCCAGCAGCTCCCGAGACAGTTACGAGCAGTACTTC.

The chain carries TRBV2 and TRBJ1-2, with TRBD1 matching 7 bases. The CDR3 loop spans 13 amino acids. Germline assignment: CDR1 SNHLY and CDR2 FYNNEI. The trim removed 6 bases at V and 2 bases at J, leaving 3 bases unmatched. The CDR3 DNA reads TGTGCCAGCAGCCAACAGGGGAACTATGGCTACACCTTC. Translated: CASSQQGNYGYTF. Using reference TRBV2 and TRBJ1-2 for the parts outside the CDR3, the full variable domain is EPEVTQTPSHQVTQMGQEVILRCVPISNHLYFYWYRQILGQKVEFLVSFYNNEISEKSEIFDDQFSVERPDGSNFTLKIRSTKLEDSAMYFCASSQQGNYGYTFGSGTRLTVV.